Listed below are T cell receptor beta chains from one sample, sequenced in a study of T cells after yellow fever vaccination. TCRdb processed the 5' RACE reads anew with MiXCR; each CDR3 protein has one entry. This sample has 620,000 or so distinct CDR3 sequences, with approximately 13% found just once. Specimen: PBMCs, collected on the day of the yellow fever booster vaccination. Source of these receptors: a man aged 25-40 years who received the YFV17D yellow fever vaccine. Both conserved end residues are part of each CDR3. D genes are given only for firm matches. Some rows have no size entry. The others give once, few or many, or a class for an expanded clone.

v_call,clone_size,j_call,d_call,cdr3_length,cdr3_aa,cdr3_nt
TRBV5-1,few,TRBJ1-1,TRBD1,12,CASSFDRETAFF,TGCGCCAGCAGCTTTGACAGGGAAACGGCTTTCTTT
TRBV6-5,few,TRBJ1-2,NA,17,CASSYVTTREGFYGYTF,TGTGCCAGCAGTTACGTGACAACAAGGGAGGGGTTCTATGGCTACACCTTC
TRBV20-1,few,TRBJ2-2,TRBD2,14,CSSRLAGNTGELFF,TGCAGTTCAAGACTAGCGGGAAACACCGGGGAGCTGTTTTTT
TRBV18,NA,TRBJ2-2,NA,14,CASSPPTATGELFF,TGTGCCAGCTCACCGCCTACAGCCACCGGGGAGCTGTTTTTT
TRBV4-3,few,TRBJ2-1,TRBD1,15,CASSQVTGGMYEQFF,TGCGCCAGCAGCCAAGTAACAGGGGGTATGTATGAGCAGTTCTTC
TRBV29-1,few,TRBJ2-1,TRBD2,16,CSVAPGWQGAGNEQFF,TGCAGCGTTGCGCCCGGTTGGCAGGGAGCGGGAAATGAGCAGTTCTTC
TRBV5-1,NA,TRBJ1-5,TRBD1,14,CASSPDRDYQPQHF,TGCGCCAGCAGCCCGGACAGGGACTATCAGCCCCAGCATTTT
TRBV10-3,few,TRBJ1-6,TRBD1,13,CATLDRAGSPLHF,TGTGCCACCCTGGACAGGGCCGGCTCACCCCTCCACTTT
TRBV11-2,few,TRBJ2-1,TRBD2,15,CASRTSGRTLDEQFF,TGTGCCAGCAGAACTAGCGGGAGGACCCTGGATGAGCAGTTCTTC
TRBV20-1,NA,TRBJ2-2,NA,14,CSASTGENTGELFF,TGCAGTGCTAGTACGGGAGAAAACACCGGGGAGCTGTTTTTT
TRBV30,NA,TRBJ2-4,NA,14,CAWSDGVNRNIQYF,TGTGCCTGGAGTGATGGGGTAAACAGGAACATTCAGTACTTC
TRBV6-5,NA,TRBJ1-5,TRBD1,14,CASSHRGLGQPQHF,TGTGCCAGCAGTCACAGGGGGCTCGGTCAGCCCCAGCATTTT
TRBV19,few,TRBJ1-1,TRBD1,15,CASSIGTGELTEAFF,TGTGCCAGTAGTATAGGGACAGGGGAGCTCACTGAAGCTTTCTTT
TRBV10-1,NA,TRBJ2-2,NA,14,CASKETRDTGELFF,TGCGCCAGCAAGGAGACTAGGGACACCGGGGAGCTGTTTTTT
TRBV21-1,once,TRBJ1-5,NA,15,CASSKGVGKNQPQHF,TGTGCCAGCAGCAAAGGGGTCGGAAAGAATCAGCCCCAGCATTTT
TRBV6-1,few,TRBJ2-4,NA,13,CASTGLTRNIQYF,TGTGCCAGCACAGGCCTGACACGGAACATTCAGTACTTC
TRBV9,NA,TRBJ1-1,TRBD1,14,CASRGGTANTEAFF,TGTGCCAGCAGAGGAGGGACAGCGAACACTGAAGCTTTCTTT
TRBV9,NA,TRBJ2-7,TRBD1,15,CASSVTGQGPYEQYF,TGTGCCAGCAGCGTAACGGGACAGGGTCCCTACGAGCAGTACTTC
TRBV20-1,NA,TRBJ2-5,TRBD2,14,CSAKAGSLQETQYF,TGCAGTGCTAAAGCGGGATCCCTCCAAGAGACCCAGTACTTC
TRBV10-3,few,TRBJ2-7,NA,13,CAISESQNYEQYF,TGTGCCATCAGTGAAAGTCAGAACTACGAGCAGTACTTC
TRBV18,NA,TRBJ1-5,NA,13,CASSQGEGRPQHF,TGTGCCAGCTCACAAGGCGAGGGGCGGCCCCAGCATTTT
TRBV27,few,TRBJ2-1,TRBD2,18,CASSLFGASGGTYNEQFF,TGTGCCAGCAGTTTATTTGGGGCTAGCGGGGGGACTTACAATGAGCAGTTCTTC
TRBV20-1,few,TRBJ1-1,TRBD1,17,CCARDQGGPSPNTEAFF,TGCTGTGCTAGAGATCAGGGGGGGCCGAGCCCGAACACTGAAGCTTTCTTT
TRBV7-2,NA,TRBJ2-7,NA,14,CASSSPRPVLEQYF,TGTGCCAGCAGCTCCCCCCGTCCAGTTCTCGAGCAGTACTTC
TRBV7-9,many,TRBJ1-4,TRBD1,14,CASSPGGQAEKLFF,TGTGCCAGCAGCCCAGGGGGACAGGCTGAAAAACTGTTTTTT
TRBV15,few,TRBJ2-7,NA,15,CATSSAWTETYEQYF,TGTGCCACCAGCTCTGCCTGGACAGAGACGTACGAGCAGTACTTC
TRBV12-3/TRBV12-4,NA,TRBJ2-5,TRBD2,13,CASRALAEETQYF,TGTGCCAGCAGAGCGCTAGCGGAAGAGACCCAGTACTTC
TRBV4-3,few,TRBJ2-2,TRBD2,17,CASSQRTSGANTGELFF,TGCGCCAGCAGCCAAAGGACTAGCGGGGCGAACACCGGGGAGCTGTTTTTT
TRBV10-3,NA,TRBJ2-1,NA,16,CAISDNTDSSYNEQFF,TGTGCCATCAGTGATAACACCGATAGCTCCTACAATGAGCAGTTCTTC
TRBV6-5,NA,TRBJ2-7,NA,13,CASRSTSRGEQYF,TGTGCCAGCAGGTCTACTAGCAGGGGGGAGCAGTACTTC
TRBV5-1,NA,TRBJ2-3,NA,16,CASRTGVSQSTDTQYF,TGCGCCAGCCGAACGGGGGTCTCTCAAAGCACAGATACGCAGTATTTT
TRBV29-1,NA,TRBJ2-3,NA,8,CSGDTQYF,TGCAGCGGTGATACGCAGTATTTT
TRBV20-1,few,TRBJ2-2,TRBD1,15,CSASRGSRGTGELFF,TGCAGTGCTTCCAGGGGGAGTCGTGGTACCGGGGAGCTGTTTTTT
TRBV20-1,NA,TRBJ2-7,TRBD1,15,CSATPISTGKVEQYF,TGCAGTGCTACCCCGATTTCGACAGGGAAGGTCGAGCAGTACTTC
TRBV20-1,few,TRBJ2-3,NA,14,CSARTPALRDTQYF,TGCAGTGCTAGGACCCCCGCCCTTCGGGATACGCAGTATTTT
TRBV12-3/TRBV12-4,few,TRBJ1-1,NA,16,CASSLAISGVNTEAFF,TGTGCCAGCAGTTTAGCGATTTCAGGGGTTAACACTGAAGCTTTCTTT
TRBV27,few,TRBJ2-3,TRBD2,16,CASSLMYGGGADTQYF,TGTGCCAGCAGTTTAATGTATGGGGGGGGGGCAGATACGCAGTATTTT
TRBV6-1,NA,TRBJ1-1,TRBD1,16,CASSIRPGQVNTEAFF,TGTGCCAGCAGTATCCGCCCGGGACAGGTGAACACTGAAGCTTTCTTT
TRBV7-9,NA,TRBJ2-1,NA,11,CASNPDPPQFF,TGTGCCAGCAACCCAGACCCTCCGCAGTTCTTC
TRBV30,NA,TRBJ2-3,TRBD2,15,CAWSGPAGVVDTQYF,TGTGCCTGGAGTGGTCCAGCGGGAGTGGTAGATACGCAGTATTTT
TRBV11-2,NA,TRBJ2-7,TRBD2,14,CASSKLAGAGEQYF,TGTGCCAGCAGCAAACTAGCGGGGGCGGGGGAGCAGTACTTC
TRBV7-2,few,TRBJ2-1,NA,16,CASSRELVESYNEQFF,TGTGCCAGCAGCCGAGAACTAGTTGAATCCTACAATGAGCAGTTCTTC
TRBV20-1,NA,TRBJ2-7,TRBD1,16,CSARETGVTYVIQQYF,TGCAGTGCTAGAGAAACAGGGGTTACCTACGTTATCCAGCAGTACTTC
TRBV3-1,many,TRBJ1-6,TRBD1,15,CASSQGQGVASPLHF,TGTGCCAGCAGCCAAGGGCAGGGGGTGGCTTCACCCCTCCACTTT
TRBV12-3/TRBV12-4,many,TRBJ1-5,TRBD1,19,CASSFQGQGGGLSNQPQHF,TGTGCCAGCAGTTTTCAGGGCCAGGGGGGGGGTTTGAGCAATCAGCCCCAGCATTTT
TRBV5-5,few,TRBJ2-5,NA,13,CASSGIDRETQYF,TGTGCCAGCAGCGGGATCGACAGAGAGACCCAGTACTTC
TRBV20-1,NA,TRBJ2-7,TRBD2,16,CSATTSGTGFAREQYF,TGCAGTGCTACCACTAGCGGGACGGGTTTTGCTAGAGAGCAGTACTTC
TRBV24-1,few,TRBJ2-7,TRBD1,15,CATSDKIRGTYEQYF,TGTGCCACCAGTGATAAGATCAGGGGGACCTACGAGCAGTACTTC
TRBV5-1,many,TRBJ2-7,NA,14,CASSLDRVGYEQYF,TGCGCCAGCAGCTTGGACAGGGTAGGTTACGAGCAGTACTTC
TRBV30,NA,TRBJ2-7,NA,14,CAWSVTGGFHEQYF,TGTGCCTGGAGTGTAACAGGTGGCTTTCACGAGCAGTACTTC
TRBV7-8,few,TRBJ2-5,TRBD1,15,CASRRNPGQQETQYF,TGTGCCAGCAGAAGGAATCCGGGACAGCAAGAGACCCAGTACTTC
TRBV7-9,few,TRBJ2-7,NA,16,CASSLVTGGGLLEQYF,TGTGCCAGCAGCTTAGTTACTGGAGGGGGCTTGCTCGAGCAGTACTTC
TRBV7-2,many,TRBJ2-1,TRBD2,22,CASSFPTSGTSGRLDPYNEQFF,TGTGCCAGCAGCTTTCCGACGTCCGGGACTAGCGGGAGGCTCGATCCCTACAATGAGCAGTTCTTC
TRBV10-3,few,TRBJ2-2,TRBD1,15,CAIRRDRFNTGELFF,TGTGCCATCAGGAGGGACAGATTTAACACCGGGGAGCTGTTTTTT
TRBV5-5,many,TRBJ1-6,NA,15,CASSLVAGETTPLHF,TGTGCCAGCAGCTTGGTGGCAGGGGAAACGACACCCCTCCACTTT
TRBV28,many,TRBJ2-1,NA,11,CASSSNDEQFF,TGTGCCAGCAGTTCCAACGATGAGCAGTTCTTC